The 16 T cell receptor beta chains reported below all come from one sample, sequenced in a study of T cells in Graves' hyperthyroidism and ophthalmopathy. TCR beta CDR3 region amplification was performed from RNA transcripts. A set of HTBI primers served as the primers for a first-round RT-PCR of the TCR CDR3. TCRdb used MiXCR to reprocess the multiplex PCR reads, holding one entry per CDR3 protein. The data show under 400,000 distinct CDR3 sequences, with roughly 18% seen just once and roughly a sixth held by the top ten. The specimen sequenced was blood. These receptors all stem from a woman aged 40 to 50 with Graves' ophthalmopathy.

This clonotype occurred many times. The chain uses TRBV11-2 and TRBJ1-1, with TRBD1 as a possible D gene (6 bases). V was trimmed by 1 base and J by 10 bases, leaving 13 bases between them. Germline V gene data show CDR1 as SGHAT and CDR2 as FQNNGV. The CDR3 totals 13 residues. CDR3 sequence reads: CASSLVRQVVAFF. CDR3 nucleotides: TGTGCCAGCAGCTTAGTCCGACAGGTTGTAGCTTTCTTT.

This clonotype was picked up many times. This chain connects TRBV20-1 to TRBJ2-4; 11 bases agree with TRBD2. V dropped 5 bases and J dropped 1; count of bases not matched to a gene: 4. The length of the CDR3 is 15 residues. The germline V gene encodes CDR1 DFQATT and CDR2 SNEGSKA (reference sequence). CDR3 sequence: CSAVIAGGAKNIQYF. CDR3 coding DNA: TGCAGTGCTGTCATAGCGGGAGGGGCCAAAAACATTCAGTACTTC.

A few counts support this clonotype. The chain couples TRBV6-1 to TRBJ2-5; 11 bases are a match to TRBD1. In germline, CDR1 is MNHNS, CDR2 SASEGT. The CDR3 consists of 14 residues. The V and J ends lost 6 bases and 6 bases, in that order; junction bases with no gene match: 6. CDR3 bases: TGTGCCAGCAGCGTCGGACAGGGGGCGAAGACCCAGTACTTC. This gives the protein CASSVGQGAKTQYF.

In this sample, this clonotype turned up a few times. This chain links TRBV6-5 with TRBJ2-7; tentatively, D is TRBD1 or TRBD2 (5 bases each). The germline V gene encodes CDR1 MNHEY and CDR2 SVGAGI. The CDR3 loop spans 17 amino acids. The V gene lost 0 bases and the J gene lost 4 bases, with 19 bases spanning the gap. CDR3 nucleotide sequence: TGTGCCAGCAGTTACTCTTCTTCCAGGTCGGGGCTTTACGAGCAGTACTTC. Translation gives CASSYSSSRSGLYEQYF.

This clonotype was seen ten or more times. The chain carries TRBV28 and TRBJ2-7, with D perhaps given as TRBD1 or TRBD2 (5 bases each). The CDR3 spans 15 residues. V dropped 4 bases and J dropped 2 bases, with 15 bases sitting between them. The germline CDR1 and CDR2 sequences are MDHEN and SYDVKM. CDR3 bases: TGTGCCAGCAGTTCCTCGGGGCTTAGCGCCTACGAGCAGTACTTC. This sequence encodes CASSSSGLSAYEQYF.

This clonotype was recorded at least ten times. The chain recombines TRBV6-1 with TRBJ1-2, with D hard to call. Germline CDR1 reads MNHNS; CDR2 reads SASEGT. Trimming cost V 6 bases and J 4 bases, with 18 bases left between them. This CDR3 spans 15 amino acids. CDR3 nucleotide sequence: TGTGCCAGCAGGATGGACGGAACAAACCTCTATGGCTACACCTTC. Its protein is CASRMDGTNLYGYTF.

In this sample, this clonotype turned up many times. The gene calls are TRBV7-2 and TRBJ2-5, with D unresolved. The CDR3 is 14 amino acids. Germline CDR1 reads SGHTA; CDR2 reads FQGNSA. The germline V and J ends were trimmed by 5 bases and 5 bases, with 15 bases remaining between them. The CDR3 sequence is CASSPDVSWETQYF. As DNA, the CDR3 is TGTGCCAGCAGCCCTGATGTTTCATGGGAGACCCAGTACTTC. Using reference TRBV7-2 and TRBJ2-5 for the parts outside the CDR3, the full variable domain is GAGVSQSPSNKVTEKGKDVELRCDPISGHTALYWYRQSLGQGLEFLIYFQGNSAPDKSGLPSDRFSAERTGGSVSTLTIQRTQQEDSAVYLCASSPDVSWETQYFGPGTRLLVL.

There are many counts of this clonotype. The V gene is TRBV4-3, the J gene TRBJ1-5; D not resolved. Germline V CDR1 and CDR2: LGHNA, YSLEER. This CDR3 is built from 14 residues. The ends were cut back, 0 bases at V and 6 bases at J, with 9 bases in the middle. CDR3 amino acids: CASSQDVGSQPQHF. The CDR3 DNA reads TGCGCCAGCAGCCAAGATGTAGGGTCTCAGCCCCAGCATTTT.

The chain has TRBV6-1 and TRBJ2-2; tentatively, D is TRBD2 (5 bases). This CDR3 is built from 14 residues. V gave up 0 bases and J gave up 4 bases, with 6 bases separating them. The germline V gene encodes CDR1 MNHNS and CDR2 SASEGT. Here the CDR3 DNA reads TGTGCCAGCAGTGAAGCGGAGGCCACCGGGGAGCTGTTTTTT. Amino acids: CASSEAEATGELFF.

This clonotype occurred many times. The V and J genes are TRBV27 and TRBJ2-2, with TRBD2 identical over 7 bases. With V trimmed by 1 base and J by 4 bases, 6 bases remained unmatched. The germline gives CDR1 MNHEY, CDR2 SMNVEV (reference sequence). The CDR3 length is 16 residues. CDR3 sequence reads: CASSLWEGSVTGELFF. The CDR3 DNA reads TGTGCCAGCAGTTTATGGGAGGGGTCGGTCACCGGGGAGCTGTTTTTT.

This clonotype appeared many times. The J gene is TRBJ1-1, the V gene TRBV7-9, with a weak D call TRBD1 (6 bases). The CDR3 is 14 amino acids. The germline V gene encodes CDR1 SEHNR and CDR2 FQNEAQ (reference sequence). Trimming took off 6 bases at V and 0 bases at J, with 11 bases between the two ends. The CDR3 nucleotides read TGTGCCAGCAGAAGGGCAGGGGTGAACACTGAAGCTTTCTTT. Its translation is CASRRAGVNTEAFF.

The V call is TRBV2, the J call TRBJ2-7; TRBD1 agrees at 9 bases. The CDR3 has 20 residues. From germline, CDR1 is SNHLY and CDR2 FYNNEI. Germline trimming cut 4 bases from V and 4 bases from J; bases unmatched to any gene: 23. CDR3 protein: CASSAGTGQGKGLGFYEQYF. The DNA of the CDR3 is TGTGCCAGCAGTGCTGGGACGGGACAGGGAAAGGGACTCGGCTTTTACGAGCAGTACTTC.

CDR3 protein: CASSRTGTGNQPQHF. The CDR3 DNA follows: TGTGCCAGCAGCCGAACCGGGACAGGGAATCAGCCCCAGCATTTT. This chain uses TRBV12-3 or TRBV12-4 with TRBJ1-5; TRBD1 matches at 9 bases. This CDR3 has 15 residues. J lost 4 bases, V lost 6 bases, and 7 bases had no gene match.

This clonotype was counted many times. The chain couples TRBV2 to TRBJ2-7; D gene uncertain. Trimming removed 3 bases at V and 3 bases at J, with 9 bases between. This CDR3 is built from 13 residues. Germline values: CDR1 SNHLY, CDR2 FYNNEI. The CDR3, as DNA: TGTGCCAGCAGTGATCAGGCTTTCTACGAGCAGTACTTC. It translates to CASSDQAFYEQYF. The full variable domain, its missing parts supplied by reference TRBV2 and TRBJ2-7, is EPEVTQTPSHQVTQMGQEVILRCVPISNHLYFYWYRQILGQKVEFLVSFYNNEISEKSEIFDDQFSVERPDGSNFTLKIRSTKLEDSAMYFCASSDQAFYEQYFGPGTRLTVT.

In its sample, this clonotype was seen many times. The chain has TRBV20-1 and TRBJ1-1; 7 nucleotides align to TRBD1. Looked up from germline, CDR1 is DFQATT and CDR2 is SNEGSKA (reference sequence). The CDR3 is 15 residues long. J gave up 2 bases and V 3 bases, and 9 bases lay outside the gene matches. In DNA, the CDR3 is TGCAGTGCTAGGGAGGGGGCGATGGTAAACACTGAAGCTTTCTTT. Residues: CSAREGAMVNTEAFF.

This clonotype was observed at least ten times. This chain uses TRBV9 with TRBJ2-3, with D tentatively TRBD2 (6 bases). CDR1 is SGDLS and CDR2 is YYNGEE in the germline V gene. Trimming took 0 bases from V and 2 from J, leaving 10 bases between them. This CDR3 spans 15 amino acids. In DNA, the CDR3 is TGTGCCAGCAGCGTAGAGGAGGGACCCACAGATACGCAGTATTTT. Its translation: CASSVEEGPTDTQYF.